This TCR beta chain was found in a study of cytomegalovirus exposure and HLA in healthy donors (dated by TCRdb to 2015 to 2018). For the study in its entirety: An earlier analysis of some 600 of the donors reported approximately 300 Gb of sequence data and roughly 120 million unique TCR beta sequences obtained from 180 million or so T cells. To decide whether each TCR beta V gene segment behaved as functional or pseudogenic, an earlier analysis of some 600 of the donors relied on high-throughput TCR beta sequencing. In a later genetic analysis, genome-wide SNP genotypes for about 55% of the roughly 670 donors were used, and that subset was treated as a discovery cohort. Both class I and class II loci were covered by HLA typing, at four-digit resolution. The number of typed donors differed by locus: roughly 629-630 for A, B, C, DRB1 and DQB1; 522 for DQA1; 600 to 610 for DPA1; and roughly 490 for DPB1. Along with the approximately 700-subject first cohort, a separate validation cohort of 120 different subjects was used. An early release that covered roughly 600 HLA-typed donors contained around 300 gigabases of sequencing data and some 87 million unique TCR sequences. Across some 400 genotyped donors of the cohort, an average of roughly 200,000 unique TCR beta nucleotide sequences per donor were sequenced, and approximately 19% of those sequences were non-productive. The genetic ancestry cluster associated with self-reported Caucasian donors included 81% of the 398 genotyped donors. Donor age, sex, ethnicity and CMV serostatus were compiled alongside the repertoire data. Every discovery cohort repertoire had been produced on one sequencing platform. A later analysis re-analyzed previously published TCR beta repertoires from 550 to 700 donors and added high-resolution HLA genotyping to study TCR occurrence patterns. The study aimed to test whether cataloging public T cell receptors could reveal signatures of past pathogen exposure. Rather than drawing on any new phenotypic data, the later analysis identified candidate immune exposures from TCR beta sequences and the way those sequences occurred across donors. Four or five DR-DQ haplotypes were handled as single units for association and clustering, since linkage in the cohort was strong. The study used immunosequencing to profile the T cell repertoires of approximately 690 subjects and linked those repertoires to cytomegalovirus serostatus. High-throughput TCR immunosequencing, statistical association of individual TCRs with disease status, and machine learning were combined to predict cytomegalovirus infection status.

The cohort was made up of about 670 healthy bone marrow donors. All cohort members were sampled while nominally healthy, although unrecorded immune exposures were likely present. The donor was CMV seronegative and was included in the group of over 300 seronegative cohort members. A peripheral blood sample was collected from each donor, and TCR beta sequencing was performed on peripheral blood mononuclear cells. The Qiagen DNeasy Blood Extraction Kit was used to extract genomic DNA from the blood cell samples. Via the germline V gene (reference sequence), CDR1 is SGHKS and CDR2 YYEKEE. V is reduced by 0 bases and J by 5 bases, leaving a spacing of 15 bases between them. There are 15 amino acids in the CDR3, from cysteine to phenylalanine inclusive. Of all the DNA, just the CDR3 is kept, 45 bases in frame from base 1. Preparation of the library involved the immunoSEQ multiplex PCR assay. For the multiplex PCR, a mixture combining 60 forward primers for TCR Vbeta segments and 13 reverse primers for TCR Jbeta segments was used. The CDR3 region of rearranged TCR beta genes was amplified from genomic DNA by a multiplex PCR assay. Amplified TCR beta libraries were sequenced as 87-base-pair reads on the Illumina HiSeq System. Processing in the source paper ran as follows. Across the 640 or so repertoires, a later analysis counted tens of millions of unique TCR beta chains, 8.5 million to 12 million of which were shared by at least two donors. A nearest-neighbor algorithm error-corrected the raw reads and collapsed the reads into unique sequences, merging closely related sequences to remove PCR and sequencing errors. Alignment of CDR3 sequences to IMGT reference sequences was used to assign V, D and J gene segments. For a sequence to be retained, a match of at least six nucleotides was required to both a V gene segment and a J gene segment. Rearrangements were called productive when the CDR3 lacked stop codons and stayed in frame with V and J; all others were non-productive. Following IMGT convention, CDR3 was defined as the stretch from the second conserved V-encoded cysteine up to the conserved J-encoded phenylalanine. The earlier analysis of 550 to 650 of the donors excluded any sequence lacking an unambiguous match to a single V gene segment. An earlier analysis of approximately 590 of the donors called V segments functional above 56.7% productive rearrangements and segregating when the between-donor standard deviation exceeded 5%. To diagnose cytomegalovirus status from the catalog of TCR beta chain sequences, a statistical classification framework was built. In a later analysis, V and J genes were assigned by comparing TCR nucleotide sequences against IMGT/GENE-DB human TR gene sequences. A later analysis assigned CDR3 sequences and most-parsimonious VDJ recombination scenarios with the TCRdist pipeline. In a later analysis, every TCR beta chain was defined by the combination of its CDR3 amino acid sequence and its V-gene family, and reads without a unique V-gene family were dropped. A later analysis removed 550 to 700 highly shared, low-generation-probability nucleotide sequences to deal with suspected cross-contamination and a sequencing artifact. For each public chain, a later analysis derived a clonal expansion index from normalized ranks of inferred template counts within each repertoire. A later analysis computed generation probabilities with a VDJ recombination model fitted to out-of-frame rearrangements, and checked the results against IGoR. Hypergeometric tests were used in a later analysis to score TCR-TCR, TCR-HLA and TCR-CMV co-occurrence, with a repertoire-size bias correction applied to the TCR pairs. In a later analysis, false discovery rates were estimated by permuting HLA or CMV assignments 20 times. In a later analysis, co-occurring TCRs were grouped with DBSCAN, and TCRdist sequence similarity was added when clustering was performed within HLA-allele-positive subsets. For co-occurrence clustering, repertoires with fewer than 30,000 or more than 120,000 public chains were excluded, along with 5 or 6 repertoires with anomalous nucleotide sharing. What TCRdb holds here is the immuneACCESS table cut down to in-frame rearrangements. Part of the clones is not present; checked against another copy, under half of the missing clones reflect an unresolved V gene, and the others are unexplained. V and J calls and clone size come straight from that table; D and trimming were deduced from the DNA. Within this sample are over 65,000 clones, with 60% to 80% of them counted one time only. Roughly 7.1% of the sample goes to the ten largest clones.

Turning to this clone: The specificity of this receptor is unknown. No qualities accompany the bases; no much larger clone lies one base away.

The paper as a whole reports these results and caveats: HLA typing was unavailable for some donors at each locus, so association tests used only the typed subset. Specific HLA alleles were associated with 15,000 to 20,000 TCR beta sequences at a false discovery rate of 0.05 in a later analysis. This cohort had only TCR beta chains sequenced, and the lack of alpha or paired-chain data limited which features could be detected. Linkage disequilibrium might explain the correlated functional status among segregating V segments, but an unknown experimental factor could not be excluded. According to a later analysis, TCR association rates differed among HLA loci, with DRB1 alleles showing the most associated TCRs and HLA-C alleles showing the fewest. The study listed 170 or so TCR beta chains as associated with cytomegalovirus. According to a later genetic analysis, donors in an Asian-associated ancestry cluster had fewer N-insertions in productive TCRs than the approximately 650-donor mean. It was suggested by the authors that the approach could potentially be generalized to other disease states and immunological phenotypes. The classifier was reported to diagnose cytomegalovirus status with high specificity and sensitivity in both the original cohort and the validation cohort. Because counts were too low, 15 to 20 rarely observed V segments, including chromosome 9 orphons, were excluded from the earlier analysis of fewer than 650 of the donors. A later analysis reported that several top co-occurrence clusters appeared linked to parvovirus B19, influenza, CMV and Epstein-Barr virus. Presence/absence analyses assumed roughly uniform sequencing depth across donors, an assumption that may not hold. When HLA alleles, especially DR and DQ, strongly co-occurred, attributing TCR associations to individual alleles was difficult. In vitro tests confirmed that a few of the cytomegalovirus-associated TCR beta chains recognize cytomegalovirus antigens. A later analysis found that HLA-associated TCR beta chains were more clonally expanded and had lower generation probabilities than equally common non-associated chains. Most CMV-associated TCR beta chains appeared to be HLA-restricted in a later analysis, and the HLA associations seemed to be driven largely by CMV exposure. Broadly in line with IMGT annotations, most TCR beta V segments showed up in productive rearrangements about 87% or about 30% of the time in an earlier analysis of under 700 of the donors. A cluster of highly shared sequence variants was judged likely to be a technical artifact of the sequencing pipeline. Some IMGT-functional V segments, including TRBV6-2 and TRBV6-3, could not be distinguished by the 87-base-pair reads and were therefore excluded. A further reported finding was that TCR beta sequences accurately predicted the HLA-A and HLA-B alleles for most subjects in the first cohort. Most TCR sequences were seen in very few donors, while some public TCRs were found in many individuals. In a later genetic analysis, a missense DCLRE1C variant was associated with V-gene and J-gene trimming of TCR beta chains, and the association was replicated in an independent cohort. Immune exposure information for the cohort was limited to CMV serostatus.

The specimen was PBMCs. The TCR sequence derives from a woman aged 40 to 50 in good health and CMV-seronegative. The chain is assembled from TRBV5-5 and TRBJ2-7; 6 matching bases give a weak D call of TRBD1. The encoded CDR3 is CASSLVAGVIHEQYF. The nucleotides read TGTGCCAGCAGCTTGGTGGCAGGGGTTATTCACGAGCAGTACTTC.